The 29 T cell receptor beta chains listed next were all sequenced from one sample in a study of human T cells and chemical hapten exposure. Using its own MiXCR run on the RACE reads, TCRdb lists one record per CDR3 protein. Altogether under 200,000 distinct CDR3 sequences are present, around 30% being singletons, with the ten largest covering under 3%. Regarding time point: pre-sensitization, week 0. Treatment denoted: therapeutic diphenylcyclopropenone sensitization with weekly scalp DPC. Sequenced here: whole blood, sampled in connection with sensitization to the hapten diphenylcyclopropenone (DPC). These receptors were taken from a woman in her twenties or thirties with alopecia areata. Some clones in this sample may be carry-over from other donors' samples.

This chain connects TRBV20-1 to TRBJ1-5, with 7 bases matching TRBD1. There are 18 residues in the CDR3. J was trimmed by 2 bases and V by 5 bases; bases with no gene match: 18. In germline, CDR1 is DFQATT, CDR2 SNEGSKA (reference sequence). The CDR3 DNA reads as TGCAGTGCTCAAGACAGGGCGCTTAGTATCGGTGGCAATCAGCCCCAGCATTTT. Translating gives CSAQDRALSIGGNQPQHF.

This clonotype has just a few counts. V usage is TRBV20-1 and J usage is TRBJ2-5; 12 bases map to TRBD2. V lost 5 bases to trimming and J lost 4 bases; unmatched junction nucleotides: 2. The CDR3 consists of 13 residues. CDR1 DFQATT and CDR2 SNEGSKA come from the germline V gene (reference sequence). This chain's CDR3 is CSAGLAGRETQYF. CDR3 in DNA: TGCAGTGCTGGACTAGCGGGGCGAGAGACCCAGTACTTC.

In DNA, the CDR3 is TGCGCCAGCTGGGCCGGAGGCACAGATACGCAGTATTTT. Its protein product is CASWAGGTDTQYF. V is TRBV5-1 and J is TRBJ2-3; D gene ambiguous. This CDR3 has 13 amino acids. Germline V lookup: CDR1 SGHRS, CDR2 YFSETQ. Trimming cost V 7 bases and J 1 base, with 10 bases left between them. Drawing the rest from reference TRBV5-1 and TRBJ2-3, the complete variable domain is KAGVTQTPRYLIKTRGQQVTLSCSPISGHRSVSWYQQTPGQGLQFLFEYFSETQRNKGNFPGRFSGRQFSNSRSEMNVSTLELGDSALYLCASWAGGTDTQYFGPGTRLTVL.

This clonotype came up a few times. The chain couples TRBV25-1 to TRBJ1-6, with D unclear. This CDR3 is 13 amino acids long. Germline loops: CDR1 MGHDK, CDR2 SYGVNS. V lost 3 bases and J lost 2, with 2 bases in between. CDR3 region: CASSEAYNSPLHF. CDR3 nucleotides: TGTGCCAGCAGTGAGGCCTATAATTCACCCCTCCACTTT.

This clonotype was counted at least ten times. The rearrangement links TRBV11-3 to TRBJ2-2, with unresolved D. Germline V gene sequence: CDR1 SGHNT, CDR2 YENEEA. This CDR3 is 14 amino acids long. Trimming removed 4 bases from V and 3 bases from J, with 9 bases in between. The CDR3 reads CASSSVRDTGELFF. CDR3 sequence (DNA): TGTGCCAGCAGCTCCGTACGGGACACCGGGGAGCTGTTTTTT.

V usage is TRBV4-2 and J usage is TRBJ1-5; D is unclear. From germline, CDR1 is LGHNA and CDR2 YNFKEQ. Trimming removed 0 bases from V and 0 bases from J, with 6 bases in between. The CDR3 has 15 residues. The DNA of the CDR3 is TGTGCCAGCAGCCAAGAGGGGAATAGCAATCAGCCCCAGCATTTT. This sequence encodes CASSQEGNSNQPQHF.

This clonotype has more than one count but fewer than ten. This chain uses TRBV6-6 with TRBJ1-4, with D maybe TRBD1 (6 bases). Trimming removed 2 bases from V and 2 bases from J, with 6 bases in between. This CDR3 has 14 residues. In germline, CDR1 is MNHNY, CDR2 SVGAGI (reference sequence). CDR3 nucleotides: TGTGCCAGCAGTTACGACAGGACTAATGAAAAACTGTTTTTT. Translated, it gives CASSYDRTNEKLFF.

In its sample, this clonotype was seen once. The gene calls are TRBV6-1 and TRBJ2-4; tentative D call: TRBD1 (6 bases). This CDR3 contains 14 residues. Per germline, CDR1 MNHNS and CDR2 SASEGT. The ends were cut back, 1 base at V and 7 bases at J, with 11 bases in the middle. CDR3 loop: CASSEGAGANIQYF. The CDR3 region has the DNA TGTGCCAGCAGTGAAGGTGCAGGGGCTAACATTCAGTACTTC.

The sample holds a few counts of this clonotype. The chain employs TRBV29-1 and TRBJ2-1; TRBD2 is a possible D gene (6 bases). The CDR3 covers 11 residues. Per the germline V gene, CDR1 is SQVTM and CDR2 is ANQGSEA. The V and J ends lost 6 bases and 9 bases respectively, with 12 bases between them. CDR3 region: CSVLTSIEQFF. As DNA, the CDR3 is TGCAGCGTCCTGACTAGTATTGAGCAGTTCTTC.

This chain joins TRBV28 and TRBJ1-5; 9 nucleotides line up with TRBD1. Germline V lookup: CDR1 MDHEN, CDR2 SYDVKM. Trimming took 5 bases from V and 4 from J; bases not matched to a gene: 9. The CDR3 loop spans 16 amino acids. The CDR3, as DNA: TGTGCCAGCAGTGGGCTTCGGACAGGGGTTAATCAGCCCCAGCATTTT. Amino acid sequence: CASSGLRTGVNQPQHF.

This clonotype was counted only a few times. The chain employs TRBV24-1 and TRBJ1-1; D is ambiguous. V lost 9 bases to trimming and J lost 6 bases, with 19 bases between them. The CDR3 spans 14 residues. CDR1 is KGHDR, CDR2 SFDVKD, per germline. CDR3 loop: CATQRNAANAEAFF. CDR3 nucleotides: TGTGCCACCCAGAGGAACGCCGCTAACGCTGAAGCTTTCTTT.

This CDR3 is CASKGTVLLGYTF. In DNA form, the CDR3 reads TGTGCCAGCAAAGGAACAGTTCTTCTCGGCTACACCTTC. The chain has TRBV6-2 or TRBV6-3 and TRBJ1-2; D remains ambiguous. The length of the CDR3 is 13 residues. The germline V gene has CDR1 MNHEY and CDR2 SVGEGT. V was cut by 7 bases and J by 8 bases, with 17 bases left in between.

This clonotype occurred a few times. The chain couples TRBV4-3 to TRBJ2-1; D unclear. The V gene's germline CDR1 is LGHNA and CDR2 YSLEER. This CDR3 comprises 14 residues. V was shortened by 1 base and J by 4 bases, with 8 bases between the two germline ends. In DNA form, the CDR3 reads TGCGCCAGCAGCCAAGCCGTAGGGTACAATGAGCAGTTCTTC. This gives the protein CASSQAVGYNEQFF.

This clonotype has only a few counts. The chain recombines TRBV29-1 with TRBJ1-2, with a weak D call TRBD1 (5 bases). With 5 bases removed from V and 4 bases from J, the gap between germline ends came to 11 bases. The CDR3 covers 12 residues. From germline, CDR1 is SQVTM and CDR2 ANQGSEA. This CDR3 is CSVITGGYGYTF. DNA of the CDR3: TGCAGCGTTATAACAGGCGGCTATGGCTACACCTTC. Filled out from reference TRBV29-1 and TRBJ1-2, the complete variable domain reads SAVISQKPSRDICQRGTSLTIQCQVDSQVTMMFWYRQQPGQSLTLIATANQGSEATYESGFVIDKFPISRPNLTFSTLTVSNMSPEDSSIYLCSVITGGYGYTFGSGTRLTVV.

This clonotype was counted a few times. The chain couples TRBV5-5 to TRBJ2-3, with TRBD2 as a possible D gene (6 bases). The CDR3 covers 15 residues. V shed 5 bases and J shed 3 bases, with 16 bases lying between them. Germline values: CDR1 SGHKS, CDR2 YYEKEE (reference sequence). The CDR3 region is CASRREPDLTDTQYF. The CDR3 DNA is TGTGCCAGCAGGCGGGAACCCGACCTAACAGATACGCAGTATTTT.

Only a few counts were recorded for this clonotype. The chain carries TRBV29-1 and TRBJ1-4; maybe TRBD1 (6 bases). The CDR3 runs 13 residues. The germline V gene encodes CDR1 SQVTM and CDR2 ANQGSEA. The V end was cut by 4 bases, the J end by 6 bases, with 12 bases between. CDR3: CSVVMGADEKLFF. As DNA, the CDR3 is TGCAGCGTTGTGATGGGGGCGGATGAAAAACTGTTTTTT.

The rearrangement links TRBV28 to TRBJ2-2; maybe TRBD1 (6 bases). Trimming took 6 bases from V and 1 from J, leaving 18 bases between them. Germline V gene lookup returns CDR1 MDHEN and CDR2 SYDVKM. The CDR3 sequence is 17 residues long. The DNA for the CDR3 is TGTGCCAGCAGCCTATTTGGGGGCGCTGGGAACACCGGGGAGCTGTTTTTT. Its protein product is CASSLFGGAGNTGELFF.

The gene calls are TRBV28 and TRBJ1-6; D is perhaps TRBD1 (5 bases). Germline V gene sequence: CDR1 MDHEN, CDR2 SYDVKM. CDR3 length: 16 residues. Trimming left V 1 base short and J 10 bases short, with 17 bases between. CDR3 loop: CASSLLDGAGKSPLHF. DNA for the CDR3: TGTGCCAGCAGTTTATTAGACGGGGCAGGGAAGTCACCCCTCCACTTT.

This clonotype has only a few counts. The chain couples TRBV20-1 to TRBJ1-5; the match to TRBD1 covers 8 bases. Germline V gene lookup returns CDR1 DFQATT and CDR2 SNEGSKA (reference sequence). Trimming at V came to 6 bases and at J to 3 bases, leaving 10 bases not matched to a gene. The CDR3 sequence is 15 residues long. CDR3 region: CSAASRQGNNQPQHF. CDR3 bases: TGCAGTGCCGCTTCCCGACAGGGGAACAATCAGCCCCAGCATTTT.

The rearrangement uses TRBV18 and TRBJ1-2, with D possibly being TRBD1 (5 bases). V was shortened by 3 bases and J by 0 bases, with 11 bases between the two germline ends. The germline V gene encodes CDR1 KGHSH and CDR2 LQKENI. This CDR3 comprises 15 residues. The chain's CDR3 is CASSPQGTANYGYTF. As DNA, the CDR3 is TGTGCCAGCTCACCTCAGGGAACAGCTAACTATGGCTACACCTTC.

The chain has TRBV9 and TRBJ1-5; maybe TRBD1 (5 bases). The CDR3 contains 14 residues. Trimming pared 0 bases from V and 7 bases from J, leaving 11 bases between. Germline V CDR1 and CDR2: SGDLS, YYNGEE. The CDR3 reads CASSVGWGPQPQHF. The CDR3 DNA is TGTGCCAGCAGCGTAGGATGGGGACCCCAGCCCCAGCATTTT.

CDR3 sequence reads: CASTPPGGASYNEQFF. The CDR3 coding sequence is TGTGCCAGCACCCCTCCGGGGGGGGCCTCCTACAATGAGCAGTTCTTC. The chain recombines TRBV7-9 with TRBJ2-1; 8 nucleotides align to TRBD2. Germline CDR1 is SEHNR and CDR2 is FQNEAQ (reference sequence). V gave up 7 bases and J gave up 0 bases; unmatched junction bases: 8. The CDR3 has 16 amino acids.

This clonotype has a count of ten or more. This sequence joins TRBV5-1 and TRBJ1-1; the match to TRBD1 covers 7 bases. The CDR3 extends over 12 amino acids. V was pared by 3 bases and J by 10 bases, with 6 bases of the junction left unmatched. Germline lookup yields CDR1 SGHRS and CDR2 YFSETQ. Here the CDR3 DNA reads TGCGCCAGCAGCTCGGGACAGACCGGAGCTTTCTTT. This translates into CASSSGQTGAFF. Together with reference TRBV5-1 and TRBJ1-1, the CDR3 gives the full variable domain: KAGVTQTPRYLIKTRGQQVTLSCSPISGHRSVSWYQQTPGQGLQFLFEYFSETQRNKGNFPGRFSGRQFSNSRSEMNVSTLELGDSALYLCASSSGQTGAFFGQGTRLTVV.

This clonotype was found a few times. The chain carries TRBV12-3 or TRBV12-4 and TRBJ1-1; tentatively, D is TRBD1 (6 bases). The V end lost 3 bases, the J end lost 6 bases, and 14 bases lay between the germline ends. The CDR3 extends over 14 amino acids. The DNA for the CDR3 is TGTGCCAGCAGTTTCGGGGGCGCATCCTCTGAAGCTTTCTTT. Protein: CASSFGGASSEAFF.

This clonotype was observed a handful of times. The V and J genes are TRBV20-1 and TRBJ2-7, with D possibly being TRBD1 (6 bases). Trimming took off 2 bases at V and 6 bases at J, with 14 bases between the two ends. CDR3 size: 13 residues. The germline CDR1 and CDR2 sequences are DFQATT and SNEGSKA (reference sequence). CDR3 sequence (DNA): TGCAGTGCTAGATTGACAGGTCTCGGCGAGCAGTACTTC. Protein sequence: CSARLTGLGEQYF.

The V call is TRBV4-1, the J call TRBJ2-3; 9 nucleotides line up with TRBD2. The CDR3 runs to 16 residues. From germline, CDR1 is MGHRA and CDR2 YSYEKL. With 0 bases clipped from V and 2 bases from J, the junction kept 3 bases outside the gene matches. CDR3 sequence reads: CASSQEAGGHTDTQYF. The CDR3 nucleotides are TGCGCCAGCAGCCAAGAGGCGGGAGGGCACACAGATACGCAGTATTTT.

V usage is TRBV5-5 and J usage is TRBJ1-1, with 7 bases identical to TRBD1. The CDR3 runs to 14 residues. Germline CDR1 SGHKS, CDR2 YYEKEE (reference sequence). J lost 1 base, V lost 4 bases, and 4 bases had no gene match. The CDR3 region is CASSETGPNTEAFF. The CDR3 nucleotides are TGTGCCAGCAGCGAGACAGGGCCGAACACTGAAGCTTTCTTT.

This clonotype was detected a few times. The chain employs TRBV4-2 and TRBJ2-3; TRBD1 aligns across 9 bases. The CDR3 runs to 15 residues. J was trimmed by 4 bases and V by 0 bases; bases with no gene match: 2. Germline CDR1 and CDR2: LGHNA and YNFKEQ. CDR3 in DNA: TGTGCCAGCAGCCAAGAGGGACAGGGCCCAGATACGCAGTATTTT. It specifies CASSQEGQGPDTQYF.

This clonotype was picked up a small number of times. This CDR3 is CSVAVSLGNEQFF. CDR3 sequence (DNA): TGCAGCGTTGCGGTATCTCTGGGCAATGAGCAGTTCTTC. The rearrangement uses TRBV29-1 and TRBJ2-1; D is undetermined. This CDR3 region has 13 residues. Trimming removed 4 bases at V and 6 bases at J, with 13 bases between. Germline V lookup: CDR1 SQVTM, CDR2 ANQGSEA.